This T cell receptor (beta chain) was sequenced during a study of blood T cell repertoires in COVID-19. Methods used by the authors: By means of reference gene primer amplification, nucleated cell counts were estimated. The repertoire was sequenced with immunoSEQ multiplex PCR; TCRdb's copy has only in-frame clones and lacks some. The V and J calls and clone size were taken over from that table, and D and trimming were inferred from the DNA. This table holds over 200,000 clones, 82% found once. Germline V lookup: CDR1 MDHEN, CDR2 SYDVKM. The ends were cut back, 8 bases at V and 0 bases at J, with 20 bases in the middle. The CDR3 consists of 18 residues. In assigning cohorts, the study relied on participant-reported clinical history. Either two negative PCRs, clearance, or symptom resolution qualified Cohort 3 donors as recovered.

The receptor was isolated from a man in his forties or fifties who had recovered from COVID-19. What was sequenced was PBMCs or T cells enriched from blood (not recorded which). The chain links TRBV28 to TRBJ2-6; D is perhaps TRBD2 (7 bases). CDR3 sequence: CASSTRGGASSGANVLTF. For the CDR3, the DNA is TGTGCCAGCTCAACAAGGGGGGGAGCCTCCTCTGGGGCCAACGTCCTGACTTTC.